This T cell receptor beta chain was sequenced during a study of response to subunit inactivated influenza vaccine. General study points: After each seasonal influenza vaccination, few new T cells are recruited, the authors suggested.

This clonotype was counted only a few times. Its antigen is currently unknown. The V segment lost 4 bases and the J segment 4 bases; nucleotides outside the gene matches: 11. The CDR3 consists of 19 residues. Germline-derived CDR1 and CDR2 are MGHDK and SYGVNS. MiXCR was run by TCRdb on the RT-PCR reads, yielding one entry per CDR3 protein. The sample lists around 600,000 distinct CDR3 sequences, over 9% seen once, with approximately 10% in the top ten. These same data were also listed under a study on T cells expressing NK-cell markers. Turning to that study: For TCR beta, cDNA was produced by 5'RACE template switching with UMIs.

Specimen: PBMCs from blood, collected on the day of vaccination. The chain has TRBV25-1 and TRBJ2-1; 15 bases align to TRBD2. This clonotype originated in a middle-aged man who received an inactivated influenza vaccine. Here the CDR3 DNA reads TGTGCCAGCAGTGTGGGGACTAGCGGGGGGCCCGGACGTTACAATGAGCAGTTCTTC. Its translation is CASSVGTSGGPGRYNEQFF.